Sequencing of this T cell receptor (beta chain) was carried out in a study of cytomegalovirus exposure and HLA in healthy donors. General observations from the study: TCR beta V- and J-gene trimming was later associated with a missense DCLRE1C variant.

The PCR made use of 60 Vbeta and 13 Jbeta primers. Profiling relied on immunoSEQ multiplex PCR, and the TCRdb table lists in-frame clones only, not all of them. This sample has about 160,000 clones; 60% to 85% occur once, and the top ten carry around 1.5%. This CDR3 comprises 12 residues. J lost 11 bases, V lost 4 bases, and 4 bases had no gene match. Germline assignment: CDR1 MNHEY and CDR2 SVGAGI. This clone has more than one count but fewer than ten. Its antigen is not known. The chain links TRBV6-5 to TRBJ1-4; 7 bases agree with TRBD1. This sequence was found in a woman under 40 in good health and CMV-seronegative. Sequencing was performed on PBMCs. In DNA form, the CDR3 reads TGTGCCAGCAGTTCGACAGGGCGCAAACTGTTTTTT. It encodes CASSSTGRKLFF.